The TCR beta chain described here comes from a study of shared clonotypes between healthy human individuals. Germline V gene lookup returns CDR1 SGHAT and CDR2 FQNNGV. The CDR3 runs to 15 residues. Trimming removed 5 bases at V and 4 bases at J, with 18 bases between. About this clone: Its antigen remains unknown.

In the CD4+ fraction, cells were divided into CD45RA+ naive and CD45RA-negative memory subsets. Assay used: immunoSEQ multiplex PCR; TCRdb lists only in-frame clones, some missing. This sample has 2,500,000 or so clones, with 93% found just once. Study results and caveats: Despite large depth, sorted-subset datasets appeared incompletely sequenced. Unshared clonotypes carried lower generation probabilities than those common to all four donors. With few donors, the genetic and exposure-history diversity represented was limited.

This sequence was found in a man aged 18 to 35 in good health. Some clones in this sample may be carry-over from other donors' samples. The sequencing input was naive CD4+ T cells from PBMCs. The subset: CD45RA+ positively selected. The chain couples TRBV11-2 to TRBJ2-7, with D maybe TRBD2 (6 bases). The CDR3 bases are TGTGCCAGCAGCCACGGGACTTTCGGAGCATACGAGCAGTACTTC. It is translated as CASSHGTFGAYEQYF. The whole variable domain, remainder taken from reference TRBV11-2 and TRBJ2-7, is EAGVAQSPRYKIIEKRQSVAFWCNPISGHATLYWYQQILGQGPKLLIQFQNNGVVDDSQLPKDRFSAERLKGVDSTLKIQPAKLEDSAVYLCASSHGTFGAYEQYFGPGTRLTVT.